Following are 26 T cell receptor beta chains from one sample sequenced in a study of T cells in Graves' hyperthyroidism and ophthalmopathy. The TCR beta CDR3 regions underwent amplification using RNA transcripts as the source. In the first-round RT-PCR of the TCR CDR3, the HTBI primer set was used. TCRdb itself ran the multiplex PCR reads through MiXCR, one entry per CDR3 protein. This sample has approximately 610,000 distinct CDR3 sequences; over 12% occur once, and the top ten carry roughly 4.3%. The sample consisted of blood. The receptors here all came from a woman in her forties with Graves' ophthalmopathy.

In this sample, this clonotype turned up a few times. This sequence joins TRBV29-1 and TRBJ2-7, with a tentative D call TRBD1 (5 bases). V dropped 5 bases and J dropped 11 bases, with 28 bases sitting between them. The CDR3 totals 15 residues. CDR1 and CDR2 from the germline V gene are SQVTM and ANQGSEA. The CDR3 reads CSVTNSSLATGEEYF. The CDR3 DNA reads TGCAGCGTTACAAATTCCTCATTAGCTACAGGAGAGGAGTACTTC.

This clonotype was found a few times. The rearrangement joins TRBV20-1 to TRBJ2-7; D possibly corresponds to TRBD2 (5 bases). V was clipped by 3 bases and J by 4 bases, with 16 bases between them. CDR3 length equals 14 residues. From germline, CDR1 is DFQATT and CDR2 SNEGSKA (reference sequence). CDR3 protein: CSASPEGRVYEQYF. CDR3 bases: TGCAGTGCTAGTCCTGAAGGGAGAGTTTACGAGCAGTACTTC.

This clonotype was observed many times. The CDR3 is CASSLQPQNYGYTF. The DNA for the CDR3 is TGTGCCAGCAGCTTACAACCACAGAACTATGGCTACACCTTC. The gene calls are TRBV7-8 and TRBJ1-2, with D unresolved. Trimming removed 2 bases at V and 2 bases at J, with 9 bases between. The length of the CDR3 is 14 residues. The germline gives CDR1 SGHVS, CDR2 FQNEAQ.

This clonotype showed up just a few times. The chain combines TRBV14 with TRBJ2-5, with D perhaps TRBD2 (5 bases). Germline V gene data show CDR1 as SGHDN and CDR2 as FVKESK. The CDR3 is 14 residues long. The V end was cut by 4 bases, the J end by 2 bases, with 11 bases between. CDR3 coding DNA: TGTGCCAGCAGCCGTCCGGACTGGCAAGAGACCCAGTACTTC. Its translation is CASSRPDWQETQYF.

The chain is built from TRBV10-3 and TRBJ1-1; D call uncertain. Looked up from germline, CDR1 is ENHRY and CDR2 is SYGVKD. Between the trimmed V and J ends, which lost 5 bases and 0 bases, there was a span of 10 bases. The CDR3 loop spans 14 amino acids. CDR3 residues: CAISNGELNTEAFF. CDR3 nucleotide sequence: TGTGCCATCAGTAACGGGGAACTGAACACTGAAGCTTTCTTT.

The table lists this clonotype with many counts. A read error is possible here, since a much larger clone lies one base away. The rearrangement uses TRBV6-4 and TRBJ1-1; D remains unclear. Trimming left V 4 bases short and J 6 bases short, with 9 bases between. The CDR3 runs 12 residues. Per the germline V gene, CDR1 is MRHNA and CDR2 is SNTAGT. The CDR3 spells CASSGRVAEAFF. The CDR3 region has the DNA TGTGCCAGCAGTGGGAGGGTCGCTGAAGCTTTCTTT.

The V and J genes are TRBV28 and TRBJ2-7; D may match TRBD1 or TRBD2 (5 bases each). V was cut by 6 bases and J by 6 bases, with 21 bases left in between. The germline V gene has CDR1 MDHEN and CDR2 SYDVKM. This CDR3 has 15 residues. CDR3 residues: CASSPWGSVVSEQYF. CDR3 nucleotides: TGTGCCAGCAGCCCGTGGGGGTCTGTGGTAAGCGAGCAGTACTTC.

This clonotype was observed many times. V gene TRBV20-1 combines with J gene TRBJ2-7; weak D call: TRBD1 (6 bases). V shed 0 bases and J shed 4 bases, with 13 bases lying between them. This CDR3 has 14 amino acids. The germline V gene encodes CDR1 DFQATT and CDR2 SNEGSKA (reference sequence). The CDR3 bases are TGCAGTGCTAGAGATCCGGGACAATTATACGAGCAGTACTTC. Its protein is CSARDPGQLYEQYF.

This clonotype was recorded a few times. V is TRBV3-1 and J is TRBJ1-5, with D unresolved. CDR1 and CDR2 (germline): LGHDT, YNNKEL (reference sequence). Trimming left V 0 bases short and J 7 bases short, with 7 bases between. This CDR3 comprises 13 residues. The DNA of the CDR3 is TGTGCCAGCAGCCAAGATGTGGAGCAGCCCCAGCATTTT. Translated: CASSQDVEQPQHF.

The table lists this clonotype with many counts. V usage is TRBV6-2 or TRBV6-3 and J usage is TRBJ1-1; 12 bases align to TRBD1. J gave up 5 bases and V 2 bases, and 9 bases lay outside the gene matches. Germline V gives CDR1 MNHEY, CDR2 SVGEGT. The CDR3 loop spans 17 amino acids. The CDR3 bases are TGTGCCAGCAGTTACCCTGGGACAGGGGGCATGAGGACTGAAGCTTTCTTT. Its translation: CASSYPGTGGMRTEAFF.

This clonotype was seen at least ten times. The J gene is TRBJ1-2, the V gene TRBV29-1; D not certain. V lost 6 bases to trimming and J lost 2 bases, with 16 bases between them. Per the germline V gene, CDR1 is SQVTM and CDR2 is ANQGSEA. The CDR3 is 14 amino acids. CDR3 in amino acids: CSVQDGLPNYGYTF. The CDR3 DNA follows: TGCAGCGTACAAGACGGCCTTCCGAACTATGGCTACACCTTC. The whole variable domain, remainder taken from reference TRBV29-1 and TRBJ1-2, is SAVISQKPSRDICQRGTSLTIQCQVDSQVTMMFWYRQQPGQSLTLIATANQGSEATYESGFVIDKFPISRPNLTFSTLTVSNMSPEDSSIYLCSVQDGLPNYGYTFGSGTRLTVV.

The chain employs TRBV11-1 and TRBJ2-5; tentative D call: TRBD1 (6 bases). The V gene lost 5 bases and the J gene lost 2 bases, with 24 bases spanning the gap. The CDR3 is 18 residues long. Germline V gene lookup returns CDR1 SGHAT and CDR2 FQDESV (reference sequence). The CDR3 sequence is CASSPTYRAGERQETQYF. Written as DNA, the CDR3 is TGTGCCAGCAGCCCGACGTACAGGGCAGGAGAGAGGCAAGAGACCCAGTACTTC.

The chain employs TRBV30 and TRBJ2-2; 11 bases fit TRBD2. The germline V gene encodes CDR1 GTSNPN and CDR2 SVGIG (reference sequence). V lost 7 bases, J lost 5 bases, and 3 bases stayed unmatched. The CDR3 is made up of 13 amino acids. CDR3: CAYTSGRTGELFF. DNA for the CDR3: TGTGCCTATACTAGCGGGAGAACCGGGGAGCTGTTTTTT.

J is TRBJ1-2 and V is TRBV6-1; TRBD1 matches 9 bases. Per germline, CDR1 MNHNS and CDR2 SASEGT. V was pared by 5 bases and J by 12 bases, with 7 bases of the junction left unmatched. The CDR3 is made up of 12 amino acids. This CDR3 reads CASSRQGDYHTF. The CDR3 DNA sequence: TGTGCCAGCAGTAGACAGGGGGATTATCACACCTTC.

This clonotype was counted ten times or more. The chain employs TRBV12-3 or TRBV12-4 and TRBJ1-5, with a tentative D call TRBD1 (6 bases). Trimming stripped 5 bases from V and 3 bases from J, with 8 bases between. The CDR3 is 13 residues long. CDR3 nucleotide sequence: TGTGCCAGCAGTCAGGGGAACAATCAGCCCCAGCATTTT. Protein: CASSQGNNQPQHF.

The table lists this clonotype with many counts. The V call is TRBV14, the J call TRBJ2-5; D ambiguous. The CDR3 loop spans 12 amino acids. Germline V gives CDR1 SGHDN, CDR2 FVKESK. Between the trimmed V and J ends, which lost 6 bases and 0 bases, there was a span of 5 bases. CDR3 sequence reads: CASRGYQETQYF. CDR3 nucleotides: TGTGCCAGCAGGGGGTACCAAGAGACCCAGTACTTC.

This chain links TRBV7-2 with TRBJ1-5; possible D gene TRBD1, 5 bases. Germline V lookup: CDR1 SGHTA, CDR2 FQGNSA. This CDR3 comprises 16 residues. V was shortened by 0 bases and J by 1 base, with 10 bases between the two germline ends. This CDR3 is CASSLAGQGSNQPQHF. CDR3 coding DNA: TGTGCCAGCAGCTTAGCGGGGCAGGGCAGCAATCAGCCCCAGCATTTT.

This clonotype was seen ten or more times. The chain has TRBV20-1 and TRBJ1-2; a possible D gene is TRBD1 (6 bases). Germline lookup yields CDR1 DFQATT and CDR2 SNEGSKA (reference sequence). The CDR3 runs 14 residues. Trimming left V 5 bases short and J 1 base short, with 14 bases between. The CDR3 region has the DNA TGCAGTGCTCCGCACAGGGCAGATAACTATGGCTACACCTTC. As protein: CSAPHRADNYGYTF.

The sample holds many counts of this clonotype. The rearrangement links TRBV6-2 or TRBV6-3 to TRBJ2-7; 12 positions match TRBD2. The CDR3 totals 14 residues. The V gene end was trimmed by 6 bases and the J gene end by 4 bases; junction bases not matched to a gene: 4. Germline V gives CDR1 MNHEY, CDR2 SVGEGT. Here the CDR3 reads CASREGLAGYEQYF. In DNA form, the CDR3 reads TGTGCCAGCAGAGAAGGACTAGCGGGGTACGAGCAGTACTTC.

Details on this clonotype: This sequence may be a read error, since a much larger clone differs from it by one base. The chain is built from TRBV9 and TRBJ2-7; D remains ambiguous. The CDR3 totals 8 residues. V lost 6 bases and J lost 5, with 0 bases in between. Germline V gene lookup returns CDR1 SGDLS and CDR2 YYNGEE. CDR3 region: CASNEQYF. CDR3 bases: TGTGCCAGCAACGAGCAGTACTTC. Filled out from reference TRBV9 and TRBJ2-7, the complete variable domain reads DSGVTQTPKHLITATGQRVTLRCSPRSGDLSVYWYQQSLDQGLQFLIQYYNGEERAKGNILERFSAQQFPDLHSELNLSSLELGDSALYFCASNEQYFGPGTRLTVT.

This clonotype was seen at least ten times. The rearrangement joins TRBV7-9 to TRBJ2-7; TRBD2 agrees at 14 bases. The germline gives CDR1 SEHNR, CDR2 FQNEAQ (reference sequence). The CDR3 runs to 15 residues. J was trimmed by 2 bases and V by 5 bases; bases with no gene match: 2. DNA for the CDR3: TGTGCCAGCAGCGCGGGACTAGCGGGGGCCTACGAGCAGTACTTC. This encodes CASSAGLAGAYEQYF.

In this sample, this clonotype turned up many times. The J gene is TRBJ1-1, the V gene TRBV6-1; D might be TRBD1 (6 bases). The CDR3 has 15 amino acids. The V end lost 6 bases, the J end lost 0 bases, and 14 bases lay between the germline ends. Per germline, CDR1 MNHNS and CDR2 SASEGT. The CDR3 region is CASSLPGQMNTEAFF. The CDR3 nucleotides read TGTGCCAGCAGCCTACCGGGACAAATGAACACTGAAGCTTTCTTT.

This clonotype appeared many times. This sequence joins TRBV28 and TRBJ2-7, with a weak D call TRBD1 (6 bases). There are 14 residues in the CDR3. Trimming took off 3 bases at V and 4 bases at J, with 13 bases between the two ends. Germline lookup yields CDR1 MDHEN and CDR2 SYDVKM. This chain's CDR3 is CASSLSGQLYEQYF. The CDR3, as DNA: TGTGCCAGCAGTTTGTCAGGACAGCTATACGAGCAGTACTTC.

The rearrangement joins TRBV28 to TRBJ2-3; perhaps TRBD2 as D (5 bases). Per germline, CDR1 MDHEN and CDR2 SYDVKM. The CDR3 extends over 15 amino acids. Trimming stripped 1 base from V and 4 bases from J, with 12 bases between. The CDR3 region has the DNA TGTGCCAGCAGTTTATCGGGTGAGGGTGCAGATACGCAGTATTTT. It translates to CASSLSGEGADTQYF.

In its sample, this clonotype was seen many times. The chain employs TRBV6-1 and TRBJ2-2; D ambiguous. This CDR3 comprises 11 residues. Germline V gene lookup returns CDR1 MNHNS and CDR2 SASEGT. Trimming left V 7 bases short and J 7 bases short, with 7 bases between. CDR3 in amino acids: CASTAYGELFF. In nucleotides, the CDR3 is TGTGCCAGCACCGCATACGGGGAGCTGTTTTTT.

This clonotype has ten or more counts. The gene calls are TRBV14 and TRBJ1-1; TRBD1 is a possible D gene (6 bases). This CDR3 contains 14 residues. With 3 bases removed from V and 3 bases from J, the gap between germline ends came to 11 bases. The V gene's germline CDR1 is SGHDN and CDR2 FVKESK. The CDR3 is CASSHRGLYTEAFF. CDR3 coding DNA: TGTGCCAGCAGCCACAGGGGTTTGTACACTGAAGCTTTCTTT.